This T cell receptor beta chain was captured in a study of T cell responses to AZD1222 COVID-19 vaccine. Turning to the study itself: Second doses were pooled across both intervals (about 4 or about 12 weeks). The study, taken as a whole, reports: White British donors predominated, females outnumbered males, and clonal diversity was possibly underestimated.

Germline CDR1 reads MNHEY; CDR2 reads SVGAGI. The CDR3 has 11 residues. Trimming removed 5 bases from V and 6 bases from J, with 6 bases in between. Sequenced by immunoSEQ multiplex PCR; TCRdb stores in-frame clones only, minus some. The sample lists around 140,000 clones, over 75% occurring once. Concerning this clone: Its antigen is as yet unknown.

The gene calls are TRBV6-5 and TRBJ2-3; weak D call: TRBD1 (6 bases). This clonotype was sampled from an adult in good health. Material: peripheral blood, obtained on day 0 of AZD1222 vaccination. The CDR3 loop reads CASSTGDTQYF. CDR3 in DNA: TGTGCCAGCAGTACAGGGGATACGCAGTATTTT.